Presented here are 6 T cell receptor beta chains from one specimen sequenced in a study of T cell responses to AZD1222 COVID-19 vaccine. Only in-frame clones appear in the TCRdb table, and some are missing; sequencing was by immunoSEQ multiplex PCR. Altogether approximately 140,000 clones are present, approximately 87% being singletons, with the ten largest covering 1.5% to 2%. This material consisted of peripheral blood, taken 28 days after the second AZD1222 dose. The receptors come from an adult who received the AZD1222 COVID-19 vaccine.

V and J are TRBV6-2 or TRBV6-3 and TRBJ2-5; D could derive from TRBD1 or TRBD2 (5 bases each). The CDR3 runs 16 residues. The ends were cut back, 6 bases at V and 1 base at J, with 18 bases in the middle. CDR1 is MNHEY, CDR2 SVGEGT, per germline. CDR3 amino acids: CASSLPTGRPQETQYF. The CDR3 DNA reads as TGTGCCAGCAGCTTACCTACGGGACGCCCCCAAGAGACCCAGTACTTC.

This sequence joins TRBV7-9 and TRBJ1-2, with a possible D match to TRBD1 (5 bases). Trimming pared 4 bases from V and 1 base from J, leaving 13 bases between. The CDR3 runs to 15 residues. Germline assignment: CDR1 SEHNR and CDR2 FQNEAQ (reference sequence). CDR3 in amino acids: CASSSRQKHNYGYTF. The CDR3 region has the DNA TGTGCCAGCAGCTCCAGACAGAAACATAACTATGGCTACACCTTC.

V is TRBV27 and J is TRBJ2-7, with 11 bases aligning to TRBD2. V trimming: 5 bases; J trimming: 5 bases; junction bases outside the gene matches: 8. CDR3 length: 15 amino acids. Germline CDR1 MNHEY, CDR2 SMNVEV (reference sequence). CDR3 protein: CASSHLSGGAHEQYV. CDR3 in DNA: TGTGCCAGCAGTCACCTTAGCGGGGGGGCCCACGAGCAGTACGTC.

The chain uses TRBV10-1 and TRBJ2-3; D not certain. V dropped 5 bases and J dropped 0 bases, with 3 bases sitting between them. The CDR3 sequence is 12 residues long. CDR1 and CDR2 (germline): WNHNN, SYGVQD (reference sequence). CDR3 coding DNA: TGCGCCAGCAGTACTAGCACAGATACGCAGTATTTT. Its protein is CASSTSTDTQYF.

The CDR3 region is CSVGGHSTDTQYF. As DNA, the CDR3 is TGCAGCGTCGGCGGCCATAGCACAGATACGCAGTATTTT. The chain combines TRBV29-1 with TRBJ2-3, with D unclear. Germline V lookup: CDR1 SQVTM, CDR2 ANQGSEA. The CDR3 contains 13 residues. Deletions cut 6 bases from V and 0 bases from J, with 10 bases between.

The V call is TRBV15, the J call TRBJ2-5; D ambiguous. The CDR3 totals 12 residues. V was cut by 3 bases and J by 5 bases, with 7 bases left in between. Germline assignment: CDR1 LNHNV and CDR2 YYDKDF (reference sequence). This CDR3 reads CATSRPLETQYF. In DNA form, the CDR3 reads TGTGCCACCAGCAGGCCACTCGAGACCCAGTACTTC.